These 24 T cell receptor beta chains were sequenced from one sample in a study of vaccination effects on CD4 cells after COVID-19. Produced via immunoSEQ multiplex PCR; TCRdb's table is partial and in-frame only. The sample carries tens of thousands of clones, about 65% recorded once. These receptors have no known antigen. Expansion with viral peptide pools was applied to antigen-specific CD4+ T cells by the ViraFEST assay prior to sequencing. Investigators separated out CD4+ T cells once about eleven days of culture had passed. None of the vaccinated had previously contracted SARS-CoV-2, and their nucleocapsid antibodies tested negative. The sequenced sample was CD4+ T cells from PBMCs cultured with HCoV-OC43 spike peptides, obtained before COVID-19 vaccination. Regarding subset: HCoV-OC43 spike overlapping peptide pool stimulation. All receptors derive from a human donor who received a COVID-19 vaccine.

This sequence joins TRBV6-4 and TRBJ2-1; D tentatively fits TRBD1 or TRBD2 (5 bases each). The V gene lost 6 bases and the J gene lost 5 bases, with 17 bases spanning the gap. The germline V gene encodes CDR1 MRHNA and CDR2 SNTAGT. The CDR3 spans 15 residues. CDR3 nucleotides: TGTGCCAGCAGCCAGGAGGACATCCCAAACAATGAGCAGTTCTTC. Its translation: CASSQEDIPNNEQFF.

The genes are TRBV27 and TRBJ1-4; perhaps TRBD1 as D (6 bases). CDR3 size: 15 residues. V lost 4 bases, J lost 8 bases, and 17 bases lay in between. Germline V gene data show CDR1 as MNHEY and CDR2 as SMNVEV (reference sequence). The CDR3 region has the DNA TGTGCCAGCAGTTCTGGGCGAGGGGGATGGGAAAAACTGTTTTTT. Translated, it gives CASSSGRGGWEKLFF.

V gene TRBV5-4 combines with J gene TRBJ2-2, with 8 nucleotides matching TRBD1. Trimming at V came to 4 bases and at J to 2 bases, leaving 13 bases not matched to a gene. The CDR3 loop spans 18 amino acids. Germline-derived CDR1 and CDR2 are SGHNT and YYREEE (reference sequence). DNA of the CDR3: TGTGCCAGCAGCCCTTTGGACAGGGAGAAAGTAAACACCGGGGAGCTGTTTTTT. Translation gives CASSPLDREKVNTGELFF.

This clone was recorded a few times. The chain has TRBV5-1 and TRBJ2-3, with 10 bases that match TRBD1. With V trimmed by 0 bases and J by 4 bases, 2 bases remained unmatched. Germline V gene lookup returns CDR1 SGHRS and CDR2 YFSETQ. This CDR3 is built from 15 residues. CDR3 sequence reads: CASSLGQGAADTQYF. DNA for the CDR3: TGCGCCAGCAGCTTGGGACAGGGGGCGGCAGATACGCAGTATTTT.

The CDR3 DNA is TGTGCCAGCAGCGATCCCGCCGGGCAGGGACAGAGCACCGGGGAGCTGTTTTTT. Encoded protein: CASSDPAGQGQSTGELFF. This chain connects TRBV7-9 to TRBJ2-2; 7 bases align to TRBD1. Germline values: CDR1 SEHNR, CDR2 FQNEAQ (reference sequence). The CDR3 length is 18 residues. The V segment lost 5 bases and the J segment 4 bases; nucleotides outside the gene matches: 16.

The rearrangement joins TRBV18 to TRBJ1-6, with 9 bases matching TRBD1. From germline, CDR1 is KGHSH and CDR2 LQKENI. The CDR3 runs to 14 residues. Trimming took 3 bases from V and 7 from J; bases not matched to a gene: 1. CDR3 in DNA: TGTGCCAGCTCACCCGGGACAGGGAATTCACCCCTCCACTTT. Its protein is CASSPGTGNSPLHF.

This clone was seen a few times. The rearrangement links TRBV6-5 to TRBJ1-1, with D unclear. Trimming removed 4 bases at V and 4 bases at J, with 7 bases between. Germline V gene sequence: CDR1 MNHEY, CDR2 SVGAGI. The CDR3 has 12 amino acids. The CDR3 sequence is CASSLRPTEAFF. The CDR3 DNA is TGTGCCAGCAGTTTGCGCCCCACTGAAGCTTTCTTT.

This clone was seen a few times. The chain employs TRBV29-1 and TRBJ1-3; D gene ambiguous. V shed 4 bases and J shed 2 bases, with 9 bases lying between them. The germline V gene has CDR1 SQVTM and CDR2 ANQGSEA. There are 13 residues in the CDR3. In DNA, the CDR3 is TGCAGCGTTGGTGGTGATACTGGAAACACCATATATTTT. This sequence encodes CSVGGDTGNTIYF.

CDR3 sequence: CASRVGGTASGNTIYF. The CDR3 DNA follows: TGCGCCAGCAGAGTAGGTGGGACAGCCTCTGGAAACACCATATATTTT. This chain connects TRBV10-2 to TRBJ1-3, with 7 bases lining up with TRBD1. This CDR3 region has 16 residues. CDR1 and CDR2 (germline): WSHSY, SAAADI. The V gene end was trimmed by 6 bases and the J gene end by 0 bases; junction bases not matched to a gene: 8.

The chain uses TRBV7-9 and TRBJ1-6, with TRBD1 matching 9 bases. Trimming at V came to 5 bases and at J to 5 bases, leaving 7 bases not matched to a gene. The CDR3 extends over 16 amino acids. Looked up from germline, CDR1 is SEHNR and CDR2 is FQNEAQ (reference sequence). DNA for the CDR3: TGTGCCAGCAGCCCAACGGGGACAGGGCATAATTCACCCCTCCACTTT. Translating it yields CASSPTGTGHNSPLHF.

The J gene is TRBJ2-5, the V gene TRBV5-5; D perhaps matches TRBD2 (7 bases). Trimming took 4 bases from V and 0 from J, leaving 10 bases between them. This CDR3 contains 14 residues. In germline, CDR1 is SGHKS, CDR2 YYEKEE (reference sequence). The CDR3 DNA reads TGTGCCAGCAGCACAGGGACTAACCAAGAGACCCAGTACTTC. Encoded protein: CASSTGTNQETQYF.

The CDR3 sequence is CATSDVWASNTGELFF. The CDR3, as DNA: TGTGCCACCAGTGATGTGTGGGCTTCGAACACCGGGGAGCTGTTTTTT. The V gene is TRBV24-1, the J gene TRBJ2-2; D not resolved. Looked up from germline, CDR1 is KGHDR and CDR2 is SFDVKD. Trimming removed 3 bases at V and 0 bases at J, with 10 bases between. The CDR3 runs 16 residues.

The chain links TRBV3-1 (or the pseudogene TRBV3-2) to TRBJ2-4; 8 nucleotides match TRBD1. This CDR3 is built from 14 residues. Germline values: CDR1 LGHDT, CDR2 YNNKEL (reference sequence). The V segment lost 3 bases and the J segment 8 bases; nucleotides outside the gene matches: 6. The CDR3 DNA reads as TGTGCCAGCAGCCACCGACAGGGGCGAGACATTCAGTACTTC. Translating gives CASSHRQGRDIQYF.

The genes are TRBV6-5 and TRBJ2-3, with 10 nucleotides matching TRBD2. The CDR3 consists of 16 residues. The germline gives CDR1 MNHEY, CDR2 SVGAGI. V shed 2 bases, J shed 4 bases, and the junction held 6 bases outside the gene matches. The CDR3 DNA follows: TGTGCCAGCAGTTACCGAGCGGGGGGGCCGGCAGATACGCAGTATTTT. It specifies CASSYRAGGPADTQYF.

The rearrangement uses TRBV5-6 and TRBJ2-7; 11 bases fit TRBD1. The ends lost 4 bases at V and 1 base at J; junction bases unmatched: 1. CDR1 and CDR2 (germline): SGHDT, YYEEEE. The CDR3 is 14 amino acids. The CDR3 here is CASSRDRGSYEQYV. The CDR3 nucleotides read TGTGCCAGCAGCCGGGACAGGGGGTCCTACGAGCAGTACGTC.

Worth noting for this clone: Other DNA sequences in this specimen translate into the identical CDR3. The chain links TRBV24-1 to TRBJ1-4, with 11 bases matching TRBD1. CDR1 and CDR2 from the germline V gene are KGHDR and SFDVKD. This CDR3 region has 15 residues. With V trimmed by 4 bases and J by 8 bases, 5 bases remained unmatched. The CDR3 region has the DNA TGTGCCACCAGTGACAGCGGGACAGGGGGGGAAAAACTGTTTTTT. Translated: CATSDSGTGGEKLFF.

The chain links TRBV6-6 to TRBJ2-7, with D possibly being TRBD2 (7 bases). This CDR3 is 16 amino acids long. Germline-derived CDR1 and CDR2 are MNHNY and SVGAGI (reference sequence). V was clipped by 6 bases and J by 0 bases, with 18 bases between them. DNA of the CDR3: TGTGCCAGCAGGGGGGGGCTAGACAGAAGCTCCTACGAGCAGTACGTC. It yields the protein CASRGGLDRSSYEQYV.

The rearrangement joins TRBV4-1 to TRBJ2-2; D is undetermined. V was shortened by 4 bases and J by 1 base, with 16 bases between the two germline ends. CDR3 length: 17 amino acids. CDR1 and CDR2 (germline): MGHRA, YSYEKL. The DNA for the CDR3 is TGCGCCAGCAGCCCCTCGCGGATGAAATGGAACACCGGGGAGCTGTTTTTT. Its translation: CASSPSRMKWNTGELFF.

The gene calls are TRBV2 and TRBJ2-5; 8 nucleotides align to TRBD1. The CDR3 is made up of 15 amino acids. Trimming at V came to 3 bases and at J to 5 bases, leaving 8 bases not matched to a gene. Germline CDR1 reads SNHLY; CDR2 reads FYNNEI. The CDR3: CASSDRQGAVETQYF. CDR3 DNA sequence: TGTGCCAGCAGTGATCGCCAGGGGGCGGTTGAGACCCAGTACTTC.

Only one count was recorded for this clone. The V and J genes are TRBV5-1 and TRBJ1-2; 9 bases align to TRBD1. The CDR3 is made up of 13 amino acids. Trimming cost V 4 bases and J 7 bases; bases outside gene matches: 5. CDR1 SGHRS and CDR2 YFSETQ come from the germline V gene. CDR3: CASSRDRAAGYTF. Here the CDR3 DNA reads TGCGCCAGCAGCCGGGACAGGGCAGCTGGCTACACCTTC.

The chain employs TRBV19 and TRBJ2-3; unclear D gene. The V and J ends lost 3 bases and 6 bases respectively, with 7 bases between them. Germline CDR1 and CDR2: LNHDA and SQIVND (reference sequence). The CDR3 is 12 residues long. This chain's CDR3 is CASSIVADTQYF. As DNA, the CDR3 is TGTGCCAGTAGTATCGTTGCGGATACGCAGTATTTT.

V gene TRBV5-1 combines with J gene TRBJ1-1; D is perhaps TRBD1 (6 bases). The CDR3 totals 15 residues. The germline V and J ends were trimmed by 0 bases and 4 bases, with 13 bases remaining between them. CDR1 and CDR2 from the germline V gene are SGHRS and YFSETQ. Here the CDR3 DNA reads TGCGCCAGCAGCTTGGGGCACAGGGTGGTCACTGAAGCTTTCTTT. Translation gives CASSLGHRVVTEAFF.

V and J are TRBV5-6 and TRBJ2-7, with 8 bases that match TRBD1. Trimming removed 4 bases from V and 3 bases from J; junction bases left unmatched: 6. The germline gives CDR1 SGHDT, CDR2 YYEEEE. This CDR3 comprises 14 residues. DNA of the CDR3: TGTGCCAGCAGCCCGGGGACAGGCTTCTACGAGCAGTACGTC. Translation gives CASSPGTGFYEQYV.

The chain couples TRBV24-1 to TRBJ1-1, with D possibly matching TRBD1 (5 bases). The CDR3 loop spans 13 amino acids. V was trimmed by 7 bases and J by 11 bases, leaving 19 bases between them. The V gene's germline CDR1 is KGHDR and CDR2 SFDVKD. The CDR3, as DNA: TGTGCCACCAGCCCGACCGGGGCCCGGGAGGCTTTCTTT. This codes for CATSPTGAREAFF.